This is a list of T cell receptor beta chains from one sample in a study of T cells after posttransplantation cyclophosphamide. The data were produced by immunoSEQ multiplex PCR, yet TCRdb's version contains in-frame clones alone and is incomplete. The sample carries tens of thousands of clones, around 80% recorded once. Sequencing used CD4+ T cells sorted from blood, obtained roughly 250 weeks after a stem cell transplant with posttransplant cyclophosphamide. The receptors were gathered from a female patient between 35 and 55 years old who received an allogeneic stem cell transplant from a related donor, was CMV-positive, and had no GVHD. T cells may partly derive from the graft donor. CDR3s include the opening cysteine and the closing phenylalanine or tryptophan. The order of the fields is J gene, D gene, V gene, CDR3 length, clone size, CDR3 DNA, CDR3 protein. The D gene is left open where the match is weak. Part of the rows lack a size; the others show once, few, many or a class for expanded clones.

J: TRBJ2-7; D: NA; V: TRBV5-8; length: 15; size: NA; DNA: TGTGCCAGCAGCTTGCATCAGGGGAACTCCTACGAGCAGTACTTC; CDR3: CASSLHQGNSYEQYF
J: TRBJ2-7; D: TRBD2; V: TRBV5-1; length: 13; size: NA; DNA: TGCGCCAGCAGCTTCGGGAGGGCGGACAGTCCGTACTTC; CDR3: CASSFGRADSPYF
J: TRBJ1-1; D: NA; V: TRBV6-5; length: 14; size: once; DNA: TGTGCCAGCAGTCCCGGACAGCGGAACACTGAAGCTTTCTTT; CDR3: CASSPGQRNTEAFF
J: TRBJ2-1; D: NA; V: TRBV7-9; length: 13; size: NA; DNA: TGTGCCAGCAGCTTTAGATCCTACAATGAGCAGTTCTTC; CDR3: CASSFRSYNEQFF
J: TRBJ2-7; D: TRBD1; V: TRBV6-1; length: 17; size: NA; DNA: TGTGCCAGCAGTGGGTCTCCTGACAGGGGGCATCCCTACGAGCAGTACTTC; CDR3: CASSGSPDRGHPYEQYF
J: TRBJ1-2; D: NA; V: TRBV7-2; length: 17; size: NA; DNA: TGTGCCAGCAGCTTAGAGTTGGGGTCAGGGGCTAACTATGGCTACACCTTC; CDR3: CASSLELGSGANYGYTF
J: TRBJ2-1; D: NA; V: TRBV4-3; length: 15; size: NA; DNA: TGCGCCAGCAGCTCCAGGGTGAGCTCCTACAATGAGCAGTTCTTC; CDR3: CASSSRVSSYNEQFF
J: TRBJ1-2; D: NA; V: TRBV12-1; length: 16; size: NA; DNA: NA; CDR3: CASSFHFGQGADGYTF
J: TRBJ1-2; D: NA; V: TRBV19; length: 15; size: NA; DNA: TGTGCCAGTAGTATAGGAGAGTACCCAAACTATGGCTACACCTTC; CDR3: CASSIGEYPNYGYTF
J: TRBJ1-1; D: NA; V: TRBV9; length: 14; size: NA; DNA: TGTGCCAGCAGCGCCGTTACAGGGTTTACTGAAGCTTTCTTT; CDR3: CASSAVTGFTEAFF
J: TRBJ2-7; D: NA; V: TRBV4-2; length: 15; size: few; DNA: TGTGCCAGCAGCCAAGAAGGTGGCTACAGGAGCGAGCAGTACTTC; CDR3: CASSQEGGYRSEQYF
J: TRBJ1-2; D: NA; V: TRBV5-1; length: 12; size: NA; DNA: TGCGCCAGCAAATACGGTGACTATGGCTACACCTTC; CDR3: CASKYGDYGYTF
J: TRBJ2-3; D: TRBD1; V: TRBV28; length: 15; size: once; DNA: TGTGCCAGCAGTTTATATGGACAGGGGCCAGATACGCAGTATTTT; CDR3: CASSLYGQGPDTQYF
J: TRBJ2-5; D: TRBD2; V: TRBV11-2; length: 18; size: NA; DNA: TGTGCCAGCAGCTTGGGGGCCGGTGCGGGGGGAAGTCAAGAGACCCAGTACTTC; CDR3: CASSLGAGAGGSQETQYF
J: TRBJ2-2; D: TRBD1; V: TRBV7-3; length: 13; size: NA; DNA: TGTGCCAGCAGCTTCACAGGGGCCGGGGAGCTGTTTTTT; CDR3: CASSFTGAGELFF
J: TRBJ1-1; D: NA; V: TRBV5-1; length: 12; size: few; DNA: TGCGCCAGCGCTGCCGGGGGCACTGAAGCTTTCTTT; CDR3: CASAAGGTEAFF
J: TRBJ2-3; D: NA; V: TRBV7-9; length: 15; size: NA; DNA: TGTGCCAGCAGCTTAGGAGGCAGGGTGGGAGATACGCAGTATTTT; CDR3: CASSLGGRVGDTQYF
J: TRBJ1-1; D: NA; V: TRBV19; length: 12; size: NA; DNA: TGTGCCAGTATGGTCAGGGGCGCTGAAGCTTTCTTT; CDR3: CASMVRGAEAFF
J: TRBJ2-5; D: TRBD1; V: TRBV19; length: 16; size: NA; DNA: TGTGCCAGTAGTGGCCCCCGCCAGGGGGTAGGCGAGACCCAGTACTTC; CDR3: CASSGPRQGVGETQYF
J: TRBJ1-1; D: NA; V: TRBV28; length: 14; size: NA; DNA: TGTGCCAGCAGTCCCGGGGGAAAGAACACTGAAGCTTTCTTT; CDR3: CASSPGGKNTEAFF
J: TRBJ2-2; D: NA; V: TRBV25-1; length: 15; size: few; DNA: TGTGCCAGCAGTGAATTCGGGGGAAGCACCGGGGAGCTGTTTTTT; CDR3: CASSEFGGSTGELFF
J: TRBJ1-6; D: NA; V: TRBV28; length: 14; size: few; DNA: TGTGCCAGCAGCCCCGTGGTAGGGGCAGGCCTCCTCCACTTT; CDR3: CASSPVVGAGLLHF
J: TRBJ1-1; D: TRBD1; V: TRBV6-5; length: 13; size: NA; DNA: TGTGCCAGCAGCCGGACAGGGAGAACTGAAGCTTTCTTT; CDR3: CASSRTGRTEAFF
J: TRBJ1-1; D: NA; V: TRBV11-2; length: 15; size: NA; DNA: TGTGCCAGCAGCTTACTCTGGGGGGTGAACACTGAAGCTTTCTTT; CDR3: CASSLLWGVNTEAFF
J: TRBJ2-7; D: TRBD1; V: TRBV5-6; length: 15; size: NA; DNA: TGTGCCAGCAGCTTGGATCCAGGGGGCATCTACGAGCAGTACTTC; CDR3: CASSLDPGGIYEQYF
J: TRBJ2-5; D: TRBD2; V: TRBV6-1; length: 15; size: NA; DNA: TGTGCCAGCAGGCCACTAGCGGGGGTAGGGGAGACCCAGTACTTC; CDR3: CASRPLAGVGETQYF
J: TRBJ1-4; D: NA; V: TRBV28; length: 12; size: NA; DNA: TGTGCCAGCAGTTCTCTCGGGGAAAAACTGTTTTTT; CDR3: CASSSLGEKLFF
J: TRBJ2-7; D: TRBD2; V: TRBV4-2; length: 16; size: NA; DNA: TGTGCCAGCAGCCAAGGATCCGGGAGGGGTGACTACGAGCAGTACTTC; CDR3: CASSQGSGRGDYEQYF
J: TRBJ1-2; D: NA; V: TRBV11-2; length: 12; size: NA; DNA: TGTGCCAGCAGCCCCGAAATCCCCCGGTACACCTTC; CDR3: CASSPEIPRYTF
J: TRBJ1-6; D: NA; V: TRBV5-1; length: 14; size: NA; DNA: TGCGCCAGCAGCTTATGGCAGGAAAATTCACCCCTCCACTTT; CDR3: CASSLWQENSPLHF
J: TRBJ2-1; D: NA; V: TRBV28; length: 14; size: NA; DNA: TGTGCCAGCAGTGGGGGGGGCCCGTACAATGAGCAGTTCTTC; CDR3: CASSGGGPYNEQFF
J: TRBJ2-1; D: TRBD2; V: TRBV2; length: 14; size: NA; DNA: TGTGCCAGCGTCCGCACAGCGGGAGGAAATGAGCAGTTCTTC; CDR3: CASVRTAGGNEQFF
J: TRBJ1-6; D: NA; V: TRBV18; length: 15; size: once; DNA: TGTGCCAGCTCACTCGGACACCCCCTTAATTCACCCCTCCACTTT; CDR3: CASSLGHPLNSPLHF
J: TRBJ2-7; D: NA; V: TRBV11-2; length: 14; size: NA; DNA: TGTGCCAGCAGCTTAGTTGGAGCCGGAAGAGAGCAGTACTTC; CDR3: CASSLVGAGREQYF
J: TRBJ1-1; D: TRBD1; V: TRBV19; length: 14; size: few; DNA: TGTGCCAGTAGTCTCTCTTCCAGGGGGACTGAAGCTTTCTTT; CDR3: CASSLSSRGTEAFF
J: TRBJ2-3; D: NA; V: TRBV6-1; length: 14; size: NA; DNA: TGTGCCAGCACCCTGACGACACACACAGATACGCAGTATTTT; CDR3: CASTLTTHTDTQYF
J: TRBJ1-4; D: TRBD1; V: TRBV6-5; length: 13; size: NA; DNA: TGTGCCAGCAGAGGACAGGGCTTTGAAAAACTGTTTTTT; CDR3: CASRGQGFEKLFF
J: TRBJ2-7; D: TRBD1; V: TRBV4-3; length: 15; size: NA; DNA: TGCGCCAGCAGCTTTAACAGGGGGCCCACCTACGAGCAGTACTTC; CDR3: CASSFNRGPTYEQYF
J: TRBJ2-7; D: NA; V: TRBV4-3; length: 19; size: NA; DNA: TGCGCCAGCAGCCAAGTAATTTCGGAAACTAACCAAAGGGGATACGAGCAGTACTTC; CDR3: CASSQVISETNQRGYEQYF
J: TRBJ2-7; D: NA; V: TRBV27; length: 15; size: NA; DNA: TGTGCCAGCAGTTTATTCCTAGGCTTGGGTTACGAGCAGTACTTC; CDR3: CASSLFLGLGYEQYF
J: TRBJ2-7; D: TRBD1; V: TRBV27; length: 16; size: NA; DNA: TGTGCCAGCAGTTTATGGGGGACAGGGATCTCCTACGAGCAGTACTTC; CDR3: CASSLWGTGISYEQYF
J: TRBJ2-7; D: TRBD2; V: TRBV5-1; length: 13; size: NA; DNA: TGCGCCAGCAGCTTAACTAGCGGATTCGAGCAGTACTTC; CDR3: CASSLTSGFEQYF